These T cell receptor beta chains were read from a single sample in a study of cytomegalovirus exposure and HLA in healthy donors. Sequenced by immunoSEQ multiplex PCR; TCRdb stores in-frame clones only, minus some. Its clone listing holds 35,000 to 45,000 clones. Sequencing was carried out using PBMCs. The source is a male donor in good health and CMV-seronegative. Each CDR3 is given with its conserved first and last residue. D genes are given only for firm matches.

CDR3: CASSLRGRGSYNEQFF
DNA: TGCGCCAGCAGCCTGAGGGGGAGGGGGTCTTACAATGAGCAGTTCTTC
J: TRBJ2-1
V: TRBV4-1
D: NA

CDR3: CASSYDNEETQYF
DNA: TGTGCCAGCAGTTACGACAACGAAGAGACCCAGTACTTC
J: TRBJ2-5
V: TRBV6-5
D: NA

CDR3: CASTAWGQEQYF
DNA: TGTGCCAGCACCGCGTGGGGCCAGGAGCAGTACTTC
J: TRBJ2-7
V: TRBV25-1
D: NA

CDR3: CASSWTSGATNEQFF
DNA: TGCGCCAGCAGTTGGACTAGCGGGGCCACTAATGAGCAGTTCTTC
J: TRBJ2-1
V: TRBV5-1
D: TRBD2

CDR3: CASGTATKQPQHF
DNA: TGTGCCAGCGGGACAGCCACAAAACAGCCCCAGCATTTT
J: TRBJ1-5
V: TRBV2
D: TRBD1

CDR3: CASSLRGRQYF
DNA: TGTGCCAGCAGTTTACGGGGAAGGCAGTACTTC
J: TRBJ2-7
V: TRBV28
D: NA

CDR3: CASRPSLAGGPYEQYF
DNA: TGCGCCAGCAGGCCCTCACTAGCGGGGGGCCCCTACGAGCAGTACTTC
J: TRBJ2-7
V: TRBV4-1
D: TRBD2

CDR3: CASSQDLRGNSPLHF
DNA: TGTGCCAGCAGCCAAGATCTCAGGGGTAATTCACCCCTCCACTTT
J: TRBJ1-6
V: TRBV14
D: NA

CDR3: CASSGRTGGKETQYF
DNA: TGTGCCAGCAGTGGACGGACAGGGGGAAAGGAGACCCAGTACTTC
J: TRBJ2-5
V: TRBV6-1
D: TRBD1

CDR3: CASSSSTDTQYF
DNA: TGTGCCAGCTCTTCTAGCACAGATACGCAGTATTTT
J: TRBJ2-3
V: TRBV18
D: NA